By sample fraction, the clone carrying this T cell receptor beta chain is medium-sized. Its antigen remains unidentified. This specimen comes from a study of OX40 agonist ivuxolimab in advanced cancers. Whole-study context: A male proportion of more than 75% was recorded, with mean age 60 years and range roughly 20 to 85. Points from the study as a whole: Among patients with partial responses at 0.1-3.0 mg/kg, clonal expansion was among the lowest.

Assay used: immunoSEQ multiplex PCR; TCRdb lists only in-frame clones, some missing. Among about 46,000 clones listed, about 88% were seen once. The sequence came from an adult with an advanced solid tumor such as melanoma, head and neck, liver or kidney cancer. The specimen was CD4+ or CD8+ T cells sorted from blood, collected in a trial of the OX40 agonist ivuxolimab.

The CDR3 nucleotides read TGTGCCAGCAGCTACCTGGACAGGGGTAACGGCTACACCTTC. This gives the protein CASSYLDRGNGYTF. The chain uses TRBV7-9 and TRBJ1-2; 9 bases map to TRBD1. Germline V gene data show CDR1 as SEHNR and CDR2 as FQNEAQ (reference sequence). CDR3 size: 14 residues. Unmatched junction bases numbered 8, after V lost 4 bases and J lost 8 bases.